This paragraph covers one TCR beta chain sequence. Its matching antigen is unknown. Alongside a J-beta primer mix, a sample-barcoded 5' primer served in a second PCR lasting about 7 to 12 cycles. Per-sample output comprised a minimum of 2.5 million paired-end reads containing CDR3. MiXCR, applied by TCRdb to the 5' RACE reads, yields one record per CDR3 protein. The table has approximately 830,000 distinct CDR3 sequences, 62% seen once. This sample was included in a study of blood T cells in healthy people across ages. Overall study findings and caveats: Per-million-T-cell TCR beta diversity fell roughly linearly with age.

The TCR comes from a man under 40 in good health. Sequenced material: blood.

The CDR3 DNA sequence: TGTGCCAGCAGTCCAGCCCCCGGGGGTTGGAATGAGCAGTTCTTC. Translating it yields CASSPAPGGWNEQFF. The V and J genes are TRBV6-5 and TRBJ2-1; possibly TRBD2 for D (6 bases). The V end lost 5 bases, the J end lost 7 bases, and 18 bases lay between the germline ends. Germline V gene sequence: CDR1 MNHEY, CDR2 SVGAGI. The CDR3 runs to 15 residues.